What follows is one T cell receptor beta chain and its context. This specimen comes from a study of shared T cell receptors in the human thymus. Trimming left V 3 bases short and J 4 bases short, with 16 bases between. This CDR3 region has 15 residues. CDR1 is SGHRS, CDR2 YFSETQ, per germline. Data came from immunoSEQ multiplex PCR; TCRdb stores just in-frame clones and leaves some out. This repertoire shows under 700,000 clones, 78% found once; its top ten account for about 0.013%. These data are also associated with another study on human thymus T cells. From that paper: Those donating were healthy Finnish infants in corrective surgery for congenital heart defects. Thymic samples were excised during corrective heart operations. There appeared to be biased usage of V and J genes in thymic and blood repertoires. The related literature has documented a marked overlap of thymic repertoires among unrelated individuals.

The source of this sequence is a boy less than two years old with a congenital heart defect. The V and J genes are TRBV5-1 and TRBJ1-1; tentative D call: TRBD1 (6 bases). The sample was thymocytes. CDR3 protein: CASSWGLGGPTEAFF. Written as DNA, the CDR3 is TGCGCCAGCAGCTGGGGGCTCGGGGGGCCCACTGAAGCTTTCTTT.